This TCR beta chain was obtained from a study of cytomegalovirus exposure and HLA in healthy donors (dated by TCRdb to about 2017). Context from the whole study: According to an earlier analysis of several hundred of the donors, 150 million to 200 million T cells yielded roughly 100 million unique TCR beta sequences and 250 to 350 Gb of sequence data. About 280 gigabases of sequencing data and approximately 84 million unique TCR sequences were included in an early release covering 550 to 650 HLA-typed donors. Among the roughly 430 genotyped donors, roughly 80% belonged to the genetic ancestry cluster associated with self-reported Caucasian donors. The aim of the study was to test whether cataloging public T cell receptors could identify signatures of past pathogen exposure. The study profiled the T cell repertoires of hundreds of subjects by immunosequencing and related them to cytomegalovirus serostatus. Along with the roughly 710-subject first cohort, a separate validation cohort of over a hundred different subjects was used. To predict cytomegalovirus infection status, the study combined high-throughput TCR immunosequencing, statistical association of individual TCRs with disease status, and machine learning. To study patterns of TCR occurrence, a later analysis re-analyzed previously published TCR beta repertoires from around 700 donors and added high-resolution HLA genotyping. Rather than drawing on any new phenotypic data, the later analysis identified candidate immune exposures from TCR beta sequences and the way those sequences occurred across donors. In an earlier analysis of 550 to 700 of the donors, high-throughput TCR beta sequencing was used to judge whether each TCR beta V gene segment behaved as functional or pseudogenic. Donor age, sex, ethnicity and CMV serostatus were collected together with the repertoire data. In a later genetic analysis, genome-wide SNP genotypes for about 65% of the roughly 700 donors were used, and that subset was treated as a discovery cohort. Every discovery cohort repertoire had been produced on one sequencing platform. Class I and class II HLA loci were covered by the typing at four-digit resolution. The number of typed donors differed by locus: about 620-640 for A, B, C, DRB1 and DQB1; some 540 for DQA1; 606 for DPA1; and roughly 450 for DPB1. About 5 DR-DQ haplotypes were handled as single units for association and clustering, since linkage in the cohort was strong. Among 398 genotyped donors of the cohort, an average of around 250,000 unique TCR beta nucleotide sequences was sequenced per donor, of which approximately 19% were non-productive. Study-level results and caveats: A later genetic analysis associated a missense DCLRE1C variant with V-gene and J-gene trimming of TCR beta chains, and an independent cohort replicated the association. Some IMGT-functional V segments, including TRBV6-2 and TRBV6-3, could not be told apart with the 87-base-pair reads, so those segments were excluded. A later genetic analysis reported fewer N-insertions in productive TCRs among donors in an Asian-associated ancestry cluster than the roughly 640-donor mean. According to a later analysis, TCR association rates differed among HLA loci, with DRB1 alleles showing the most associated TCRs and HLA-C alleles showing the fewest. According to a later analysis, most CMV-associated TCR beta chains appeared to be HLA-restricted, and the HLA associations seemed to be driven largely by CMV exposure. A further reported finding was that TCR beta sequences accurately predicted the HLA-A and HLA-B alleles for most subjects in the first cohort. Across donors, most TCR sequences were observed very rarely, whereas some public TCRs were present in many individuals. Because HLA typing was missing for some donors at each locus, association tests included only the typed subset. At a false discovery rate of 0.05, a later analysis linked some 18,000 TCR beta sequences to specific HLA alleles. Sequencing depth was assumed to be roughly uniform across donors in the presence/absence analyses, though that assumption may not hold. In this cohort, only TCR beta chains were sequenced, and detectable features were limited by the absence of alpha or paired-chain data. A few of the identified cytomegalovirus-associated TCR beta chains were confirmed in vitro to be specific for cytomegalovirus antigens. When HLA alleles, especially DR and DQ, strongly co-occurred, attributing TCR associations to individual alleles was difficult. In the study, about 150 TCR beta chains were listed as associated with cytomegalovirus. An earlier analysis of around 600 of the donors showed that most TCR beta V segments appeared in productive rearrangements either about 87% or about 30% of the time, which broadly matched IMGT annotations. Compared with equally common non-associated chains, HLA-associated TCR beta chains in a later analysis were more clonally expanded and had lower generation probabilities. The earlier analysis of 587 of the donors excluded about 16 rarely observed V segments, including chromosome 9 orphons, because counts were too low. The authors suggested that the approach could potentially be generalized to other disease states and immunological phenotypes. A later analysis reported that several top co-occurrence clusters appeared linked to parvovirus B19, influenza, CMV and Epstein-Barr virus. A cluster of highly shared sequence variants was judged likely to represent a technical artifact of the sequencing pipeline. The only immune exposure information available for the cohort was CMV serostatus. Linkage disequilibrium might explain the correlated functional status among segregating V segments, but an unknown experimental factor could not be excluded. The classifier was reported to diagnose cytomegalovirus status with high specificity and sensitivity in both the original cohort and the validation cohort.

Library prep was done by the immunoSEQ multiplex PCR assay. The multiplex PCR relied on a mix of 60 forward primers for TCR Vbeta segments and 13 reverse primers for TCR Jbeta segments. The CDR3 region of rearranged TCR beta genes was amplified from genomic DNA with a multiplex PCR assay. On the Illumina HiSeq System, the amplified TCR beta libraries were sequenced as 87-base-pair reads. As for how the authors treated the data: Across the 600 to 700 repertoires, a later analysis counted 75 million to 90 million unique TCR beta chains, approximately 12 million of which were shared by at least two donors. A nearest-neighbor algorithm error-corrected the raw reads and collapsed the reads into unique sequences, merging closely related sequences to remove PCR and sequencing errors. V, D and J gene segments were assigned by aligning CDR3 sequences to IMGT reference sequences. For a sequence to be retained, a match of at least six nucleotides was required to both a V gene segment and a J gene segment. Rearrangements were classified as productive when the CDR3 lacked stop codons and remained in frame with V and J, and all other rearrangements were classified as non-productive. Following IMGT convention, CDR3 was defined as the stretch from the second conserved V-encoded cysteine to the conserved J-encoded phenylalanine. The earlier analysis of approximately 500 of the donors excluded sequences that lacked an unambiguous match to a single V gene segment. An earlier analysis of just under 600 of the donors called V segments functional above 56.7% productive rearrangements and segregating when the between-donor standard deviation exceeded 5%. To diagnose cytomegalovirus status from the catalog of TCR beta chain sequences, a statistical classification framework was built. In a later analysis, V and J genes were assigned by comparing TCR nucleotide sequences against IMGT/GENE-DB human TR gene sequences. Using the TCRdist pipeline, a later analysis assigned CDR3 sequences along with most-parsimonious VDJ recombination scenarios. In a later analysis, each TCR beta chain was defined by its CDR3 amino acid sequence together with its V-gene family, and reads without a unique V-gene family were excluded. As a way to deal with suspected cross-contamination and a sequencing artifact, a later analysis dropped more than 500 nucleotide sequences that were highly shared and had low generation probability. In a later analysis, a clonal expansion index was calculated for each public chain from normalized within-repertoire ranks of inferred template counts. A later analysis computed generation probabilities with a VDJ recombination model fitted to out-of-frame rearrangements, and checked the results against IGoR. In a later analysis, TCR-TCR, TCR-HLA and TCR-CMV co-occurrence was scored with hypergeometric tests, and a repertoire-size bias correction was applied to TCR pairs. To estimate false discovery rates, a later analysis permuted the HLA or CMV assignments 20 times. In a later analysis, co-occurring TCRs were grouped using DBSCAN, with TCRdist sequence similarity added in when clustering inside HLA-allele-positive subsets. For co-occurrence clustering, repertoires with fewer than 30,000 or more than 120,000 public chains were excluded, along with roughly 5 repertoires with anomalous nucleotide sharing. Here the immuneACCESS table is served through TCRdb, limited to in-frame sequences with V and J called. Missing clones are a known gap in these copies; in checked studies unresolved V genes cover under half, and the rest lacks a known reason. D and trimming were read from the DNA, whereas the V and J calls and clone size are those reported in that table. Present in this sample are approximately 120,000 clones, about three quarters of which were seen just once. Of the sample, approximately 0.99% is held by the ten largest clones.

The cohort was made up of 650 to 700 healthy bone marrow donors. At the time of sampling, all cohort members were nominally healthy, though unrecorded immune exposures were likely present. The donor tested CMV seronegative, placing the donor among the 350 or so seronegative members of the cohort. Each donor provided a peripheral blood sample, and peripheral blood mononuclear cells were used for TCR beta sequencing. The Qiagen DNeasy Blood Extraction Kit was used to extract genomic DNA from the blood cell samples. Taken from cysteine to phenylalanine, the CDR3 has 15 residues. Only the CDR3 DNA is retained, 45 bases long and in frame from the first base. CDR1 and CDR2, per the germline V gene, are MNHEY and SVGAGI. At the junction V is shortened by 2 bases and J by 4 bases; bases outside the gene matches: 7. Turning to this clone: Its recognized antigen is unknown. No clone much larger than this one lies a single base away; base qualities are absent.

Sequenced: PBMCs. This TCR derives from a young woman in good health and CMV-seronegative. The rearrangement joined TRBV6-5 to TRBJ1-2; TRBD1 fits 7 bases in the junction. For the CDR3, the sequence is CASSYGDRAAYGYTF. Here is the DNA: TGTGCCAGCAGTTACGGCGACAGGGCGGCCTATGGCTACACCTTC.